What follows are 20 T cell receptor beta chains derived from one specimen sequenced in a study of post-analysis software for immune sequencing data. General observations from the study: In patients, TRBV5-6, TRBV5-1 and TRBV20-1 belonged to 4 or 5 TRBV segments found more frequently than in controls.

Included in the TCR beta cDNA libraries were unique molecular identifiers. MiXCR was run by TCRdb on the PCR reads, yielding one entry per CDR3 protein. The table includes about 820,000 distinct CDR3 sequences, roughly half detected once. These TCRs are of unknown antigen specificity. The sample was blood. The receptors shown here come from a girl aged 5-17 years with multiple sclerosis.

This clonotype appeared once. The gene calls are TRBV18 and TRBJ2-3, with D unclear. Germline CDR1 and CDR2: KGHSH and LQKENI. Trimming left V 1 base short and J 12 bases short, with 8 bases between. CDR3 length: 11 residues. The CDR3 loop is CASSPLGFQYF. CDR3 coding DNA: TGTGCCAGCTCACCACTGGGATTTCAGTATTTT.

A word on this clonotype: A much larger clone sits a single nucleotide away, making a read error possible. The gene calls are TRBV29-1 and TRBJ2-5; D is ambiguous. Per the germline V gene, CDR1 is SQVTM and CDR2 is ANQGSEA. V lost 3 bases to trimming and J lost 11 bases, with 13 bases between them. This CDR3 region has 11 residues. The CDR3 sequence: CSVDRSNEQYF. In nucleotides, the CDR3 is TGCAGCGTTGACCGGTCCAATGAGCAGTACTTC.

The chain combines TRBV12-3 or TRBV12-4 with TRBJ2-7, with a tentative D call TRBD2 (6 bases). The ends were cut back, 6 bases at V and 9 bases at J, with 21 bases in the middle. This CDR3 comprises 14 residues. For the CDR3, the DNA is TGTGCCAGCAGGTGGGGAGGTTCCCCCTATTGGCAGTACTTC. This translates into CASRWGGSPYWQYF.

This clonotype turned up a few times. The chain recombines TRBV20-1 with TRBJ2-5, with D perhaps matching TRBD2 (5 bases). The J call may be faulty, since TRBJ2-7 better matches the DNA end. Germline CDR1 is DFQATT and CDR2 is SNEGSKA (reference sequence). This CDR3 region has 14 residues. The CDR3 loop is CSARHRGVSGEQYF. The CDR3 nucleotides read TGCAGTGCTAGACACCGGGGAGTAAGTGGCGAGCAGTACTTC.

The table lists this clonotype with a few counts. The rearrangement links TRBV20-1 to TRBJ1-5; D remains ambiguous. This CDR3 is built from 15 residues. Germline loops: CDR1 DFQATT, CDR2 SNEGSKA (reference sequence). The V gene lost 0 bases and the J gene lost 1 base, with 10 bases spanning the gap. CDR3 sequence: CSARDLGRSNQPQHF. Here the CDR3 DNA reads TGCAGTGCTAGAGACTTAGGCCGGAGCAATCAGCCCCAGCATTTT.

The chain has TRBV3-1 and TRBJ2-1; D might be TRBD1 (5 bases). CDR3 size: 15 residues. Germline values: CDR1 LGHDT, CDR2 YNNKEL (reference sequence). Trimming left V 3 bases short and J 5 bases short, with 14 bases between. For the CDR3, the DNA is TGTGCCAGCAGCCAGGTACAAGCCAGGGACAATGAGCAGTTCTTC. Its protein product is CASSQVQARDNEQFF.

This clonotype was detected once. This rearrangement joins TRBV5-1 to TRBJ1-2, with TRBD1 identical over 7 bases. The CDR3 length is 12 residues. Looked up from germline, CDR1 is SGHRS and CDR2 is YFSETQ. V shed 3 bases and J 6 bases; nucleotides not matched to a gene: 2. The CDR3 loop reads CASSSDRDGYTF. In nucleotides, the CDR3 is TGCGCCAGCAGCTCCGACAGGGATGGCTACACCTTC.

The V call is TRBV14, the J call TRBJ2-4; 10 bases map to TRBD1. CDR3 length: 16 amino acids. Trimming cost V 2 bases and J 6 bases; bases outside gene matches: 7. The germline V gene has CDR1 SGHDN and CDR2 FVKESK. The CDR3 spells CASSQLSGQGTNIQYF. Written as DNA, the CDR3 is TGTGCCAGCAGCCAACTCTCGGGACAGGGGACAAACATTCAGTACTTC.

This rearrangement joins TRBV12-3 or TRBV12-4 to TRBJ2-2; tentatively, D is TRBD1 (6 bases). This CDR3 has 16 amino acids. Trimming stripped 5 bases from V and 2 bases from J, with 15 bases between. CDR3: CASSPRGTPNTGELFF. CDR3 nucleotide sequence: TGTGCCAGCAGTCCACGAGGGACACCAAACACCGGGGAGCTGTTTTTT.

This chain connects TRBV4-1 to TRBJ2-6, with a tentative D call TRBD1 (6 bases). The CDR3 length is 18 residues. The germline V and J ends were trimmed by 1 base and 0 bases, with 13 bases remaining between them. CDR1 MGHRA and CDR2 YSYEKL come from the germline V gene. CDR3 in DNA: TGCGCCAGCAGCCAAGTGGGCAGGGGATTCTCTGGGGCCAACGTCCTGACTTTC. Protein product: CASSQVGRGFSGANVLTF.

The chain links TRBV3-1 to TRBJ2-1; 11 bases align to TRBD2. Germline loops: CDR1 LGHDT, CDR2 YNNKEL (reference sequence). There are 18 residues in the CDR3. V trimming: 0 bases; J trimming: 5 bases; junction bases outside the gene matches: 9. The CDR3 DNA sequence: TGTGCCAGCAGCCAAGAAACACTAGCGGGGGATTATGACAATGAGCAGTTCTTC. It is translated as CASSQETLAGDYDNEQFF.

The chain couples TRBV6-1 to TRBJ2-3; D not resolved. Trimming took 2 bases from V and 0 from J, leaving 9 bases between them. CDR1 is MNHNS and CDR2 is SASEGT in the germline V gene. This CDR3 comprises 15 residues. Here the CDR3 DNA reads TGTGCCAGCAGTGAACCCGCATATAGCACAGATACGCAGTATTTT. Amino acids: CASSEPAYSTDTQYF.

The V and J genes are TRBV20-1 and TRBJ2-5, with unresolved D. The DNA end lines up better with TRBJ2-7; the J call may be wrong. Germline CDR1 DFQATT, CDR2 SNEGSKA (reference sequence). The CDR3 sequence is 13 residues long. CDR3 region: CSATPDGAYEQYF. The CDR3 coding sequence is TGCAGTGCTACCCCGGACGGCGCCTACGAGCAGTACTTC.

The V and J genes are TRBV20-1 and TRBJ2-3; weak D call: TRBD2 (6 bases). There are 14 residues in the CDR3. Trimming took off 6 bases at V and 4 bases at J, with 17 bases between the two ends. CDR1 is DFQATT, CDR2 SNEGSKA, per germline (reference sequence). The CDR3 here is CSARRATIPDTQYF. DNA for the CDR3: TGCAGTGCGCGGAGGGCCACGATCCCAGATACGCAGTATTTT.

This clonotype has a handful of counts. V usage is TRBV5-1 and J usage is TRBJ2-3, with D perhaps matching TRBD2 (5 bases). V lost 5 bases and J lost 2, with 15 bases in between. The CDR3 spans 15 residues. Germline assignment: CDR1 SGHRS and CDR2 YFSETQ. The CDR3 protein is CASRFSAALTDTQYF. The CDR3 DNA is TGCGCCAGCAGGTTTAGCGCGGCCCTCACAGATACGCAGTATTTT.

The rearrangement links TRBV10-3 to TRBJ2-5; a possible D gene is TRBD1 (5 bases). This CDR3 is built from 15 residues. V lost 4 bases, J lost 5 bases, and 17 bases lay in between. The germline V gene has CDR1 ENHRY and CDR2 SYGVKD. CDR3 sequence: CAISAAQQDPETQYF. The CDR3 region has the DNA TGTGCCATCAGTGCGGCACAACAGGATCCCGAGACCCAGTACTTC.

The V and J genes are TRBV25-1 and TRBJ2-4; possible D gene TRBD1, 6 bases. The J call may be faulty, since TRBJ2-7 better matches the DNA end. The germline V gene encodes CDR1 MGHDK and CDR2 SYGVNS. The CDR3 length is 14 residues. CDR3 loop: CASSESGTFYEQYF. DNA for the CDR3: TGTGCCAGCAGTGAATCTGGGACATTCTACGAGCAGTACTTC.

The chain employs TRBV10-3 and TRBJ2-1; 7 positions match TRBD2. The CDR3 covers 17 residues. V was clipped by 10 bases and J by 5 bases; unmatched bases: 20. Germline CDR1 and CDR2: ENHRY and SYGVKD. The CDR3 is CATYDFMGGRKDNEQFF. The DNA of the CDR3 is TGTGCCACCTATGATTTTATGGGCGGGAGAAAGGACAATGAGCAGTTCTTC.

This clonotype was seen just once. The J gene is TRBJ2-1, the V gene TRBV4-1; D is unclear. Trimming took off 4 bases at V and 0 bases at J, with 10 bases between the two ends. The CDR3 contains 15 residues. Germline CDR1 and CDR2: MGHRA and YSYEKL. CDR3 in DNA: TGCGCCAGCAGCCCGAGCCTGAGCTCCTACAATGAGCAGTTCTTC. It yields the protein CASSPSLSSYNEQFF.

CDR3 sequence reads: CSARDPRRGNYEQYF. In DNA form, the CDR3 reads TGCAGTGCTAGAGATCCCCGCAGGGGGAACTACGAGCAGTACTTC. The chain employs TRBV20-1 and TRBJ2-7; 7 nucleotides line up with TRBD1. The CDR3 spans 15 residues. Germline CDR1 DFQATT, CDR2 SNEGSKA (reference sequence). V trimming: 0 bases; J trimming: 3 bases; junction bases outside the gene matches: 8.